This entry features one TCR beta chain sequence. This sample was taken from a study of human T cells and chemical hapten exposure. Across the whole study: Minor pooled library volume differences mainly drove per-sample TCR yield variation.

For the library, individual cDNA molecules each received unique molecular identifiers. Under the authors' procedure: From about 22,000 to 700,000 TCRs were found per sample, with a median of approximately 92,000. MiXCR, applied by TCRdb to the RACE reads, yields one record per CDR3 protein. TCRdb's processing, not the authors' own work, is the source of the V and J calls. The profile shows about 65,000 distinct CDR3 sequences, about 5.7% of them singletons. Trimming pared 8 bases from V and 1 base from J, leaving 11 bases between. The CDR3 has 13 amino acids. Germline CDR1 is SGHAT and CDR2 is FQNNGV. As to time point: healthy volunteer bleed at 6 weeks. RNA extraction used unfractionated whole blood as the source of total RNA.

The chain is built from TRBV11-2 and TRBJ1-1; D gene ambiguous. Sequencing was carried out using whole blood. This TCR was sampled from a female donor in good health. Some clones in this sample may be carry-over from other donors' samples. The CDR3 loop is CASAIRRNTEAFF. CDR3 in DNA: TGTGCCAGCGCCATCAGGCGGAACACTGAAGCTTTCTTT.